The rows below give T cell receptor beta chains drawn from one sample of a study of blood T cell repertoires in COVID-19. Some clones are missing from TCRdb's copy, which holds only in-frame ones; the method was immunoSEQ multiplex PCR. The table lists 150,000 or so clones, more than 70% of them singletons, with 18% in the top ten. Specimen: PBMCs or T cells enriched from blood (not recorded which). All receptors derive from a man in his 60s who had recovered from COVID-19. Both conserved end residues are part of each CDR3. The D gene is left open where the match is weak. Size tells how often a clone was seen (once, few, many) or the class of an expanded clone, and some rows leave it out.

clone_size d_call j_call v_call cdr3_nt cdr3_aa
NA TRBD2 TRBJ2-2 TRBV27 TGTGCCAGCACCCTACTAGCGGGGGGCGCCAACGGGGAGCTGTTTTTT CASTLLAGGANGELFF
NA TRBD2 TRBJ2-1 TRBV19 TGTGCCAGTAGTATCGGAACTAGCGGCACGGGTGAGCAGTTCTTC CASSIGTSGTGEQFF
NA NA TRBJ2-7 TRBV2 TGTGCCACCCGAGGGACACGCCCCTACGAGCAGTACTTC CATRGTRPYEQYF
NA NA TRBJ1-4 TRBV6-5 TGTGCCAGCAGCAGGGCGGTGGGAACTAATGAAAAACTGTTTTTT CASSRAVGTNEKLFF
NA NA TRBJ2-1 TRBV11-3 TGTGCCAGCAGCTTAGAGAAAGGGCGGGGTGAGCAGTTCTTC CASSLEKGRGEQFF
NA TRBD2 TRBJ2-7 TRBV7-3 TGTGCCAGCAGCCTAAGCGTGGGGGGGTCCTACGAGCAGTACTTC CASSLSVGGSYEQYF
NA NA TRBJ2-1 TRBV4-1 TGCGCCAGCAGCCAAGATGGTTGGCTAGCGCTGAATGAGCAGTTCTTC CASSQDGWLALNEQFF
NA NA TRBJ1-5 TRBV9 TGTGCCAGCAGCCCCGGGGTGGGCAATCAGCCCCAGCATTTT CASSPGVGNQPQHF
NA TRBD2 TRBJ2-5 TRBV2 TGTGCCAGCAGTGAGTTAGTAGCGGGGGGTCAAGAGACCCAGTACTTC CASSELVAGGQETQYF
NA NA TRBJ2-3 TRBV15 TGTGCCACCAGCAGAGGAGGTGTTGGTTCAGAAGATACGCAGTATTTT CATSRGGVGSEDTQYF
NA NA TRBJ2-2 TRBV19 TGTGCCACCGGGGGACTTGCAAACACCGGGGAGCTGTTTTTT CATGGLANTGELFF
once NA TRBJ1-1 TRBV7-9 TGTGCCAGCACCCTTGGCGAGGGAACTGAAGCTTTCTTT CASTLGEGTEAFF
few NA TRBJ1-2 TRBV2 TGTGCCAGCAGTGCCCGGGGTGACAACTATGGCTACACCTTC CASSARGDNYGYTF
NA NA TRBJ1-4 TRBV7-8 TGTGCCAGCAGCTTACAGGGAACGCTTGAAAAACTGTTTTTT CASSLQGTLEKLFF
NA TRBD1 TRBJ1-2 TRBV5-6 TGTGCCAGCAGCTTGGAGTTTTCAGGACAGGGGAAAGGCTACACCTTC CASSLEFSGQGKGYTF